These 3 T cell receptor beta chains were all obtained from the same sample, sequenced in a study of post-analysis software for immune sequencing data. Broader study findings: Patients used several TRBV segments, including TRBV5-6, TRBV5-1 and TRBV20-1, more often than controls.

Built from TCR beta cDNA, the libraries had unique molecular identifiers in them. TCRdb passed the PCR reads through MiXCR, listing each CDR3 protein once. The data contain hundreds of thousands of distinct CDR3 sequences, 25% to 30% of them seen just once; the ten biggest clones take up around 0.55%. These receptors have no identified antigens. Sequenced input: blood. These TCRs come from a girl aged 5-17 years with multiple sclerosis.

This clonotype has more than one count but fewer than ten. The V gene is TRBV20-1, the J gene TRBJ2-5; D possibly corresponds to TRBD2 (6 bases). Looked up from germline, CDR1 is DFQATT and CDR2 is SNEGSKA (reference sequence). The germline V and J ends were trimmed by 0 bases and 1 base, with 18 bases remaining between them. The CDR3 covers 17 residues. The CDR3, as DNA: TGCAGTGCTAGAGATCCCCGACGTAGCGGCCCCCAAGAGACCCAGTACTTC. It is translated as CSARDPRRSGPQETQYF.

This clonotype was detected ten times or more. This chain connects TRBV9 to TRBJ2-7; 8 nucleotides agree with TRBD1. The CDR3 runs to 15 residues. Germline assignment: CDR1 SGDLS and CDR2 YYNGEE. Trimming took 3 bases from V and 6 from J; bases not matched to a gene: 11. DNA of the CDR3: TGTGCCAGCAGCGCCGTTTTGGGGACAGGCTCCGAGCAGTACTTC. The encoded protein is CASSAVLGTGSEQYF.

In DNA form, the CDR3 reads TGTGCCATCAGTGAGAGGGGGGGCTTGAACACTGAAGCTTTCTTT. Protein: CAISERGGLNTEAFF. This chain connects TRBV10-3 to TRBJ1-1, with a tentative D call TRBD1 (6 bases). The germline V and J ends were trimmed by 2 bases and 0 bases, with 10 bases remaining between them. Per germline, CDR1 ENHRY and CDR2 SYGVKD. The CDR3 has 15 amino acids.